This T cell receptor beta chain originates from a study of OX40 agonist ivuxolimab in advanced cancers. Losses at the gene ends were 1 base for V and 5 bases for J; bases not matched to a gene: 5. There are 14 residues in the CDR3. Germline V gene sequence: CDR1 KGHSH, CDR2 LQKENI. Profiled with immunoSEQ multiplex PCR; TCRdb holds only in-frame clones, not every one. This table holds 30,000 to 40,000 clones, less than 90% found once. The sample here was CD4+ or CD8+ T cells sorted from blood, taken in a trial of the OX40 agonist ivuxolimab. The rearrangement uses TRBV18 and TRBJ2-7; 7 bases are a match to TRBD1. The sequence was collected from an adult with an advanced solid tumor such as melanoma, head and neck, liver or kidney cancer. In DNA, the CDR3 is TGTGCCAGCTCACCACTTCTAGGACAGGACGAGCAGTACTTC. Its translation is CASSPLLGQDEQYF.